This entry lists 9 T cell receptor beta chains sequenced from one sample in a study of T cell responses to AZD1222 COVID-19 vaccine. TCRdb keeps only in-frame clones here, not all; method: immunoSEQ multiplex PCR. The sample has a few hundred thousand clones, more than 80% seen once. Sample: peripheral blood, taken on day 0 of AZD1222 vaccination. The source is an adult in good health.

V is TRBV6-5 and J is TRBJ2-1; D perhaps matches TRBD1 (6 bases). The CDR3 spans 15 residues. Trimming took 5 bases from V and 5 from J, leaving 16 bases between them. The V gene's germline CDR1 is MNHEY and CDR2 SVGAGI. The CDR3 DNA reads TGTGCCAGCAGTAGCCGACAGGTGGGGAACAATGAGCAGTTCTTC. Translation: CASSSRQVGNNEQFF.

The CDR3 nucleotides read TGTGCCAGCAGTACTAGCCAGGGGGTATCGAACTATGGCTACACCTTC. The encoded protein is CASSTSQGVSNYGYTF. This chain links TRBV3-1 (or the pseudogene TRBV3-2) with TRBJ1-2, with TRBD1 matching 7 bases. Germline V lookup: CDR1 LGHDT, CDR2 YNNKEL (reference sequence). This CDR3 contains 16 residues. With V trimmed by 6 bases and J by 2 bases, 12 bases remained unmatched.

This clone showed up just a few times. The V call is TRBV4-3, the J call TRBJ1-2; D gene ambiguous. The germline gives CDR1 LGHNA, CDR2 YSLEER. This CDR3 contains 13 residues. V shed 3 bases and J shed 3 bases, with 8 bases lying between them. The DNA for the CDR3 is TGCGCCAGCAGCCAGAAGGATTACTATGGCTACACCTTC. It codes for CASSQKDYYGYTF.

The chain joins TRBV7-9 to TRBJ2-1; a possible D gene is TRBD1 (6 bases). Germline assignment: CDR1 SEHNR and CDR2 FQNEAQ (reference sequence). The germline V and J ends were trimmed by 5 bases and 1 base, with 15 bases remaining between them. This CDR3 spans 16 amino acids. For the CDR3, the DNA is TGTGCCAGCAGCACCCTGACAGGACTTTCCTACAATGAGCAGTTCTTC. Protein: CASSTLTGLSYNEQFF.

The chain has TRBV7-8 and TRBJ2-1; a weak D match, TRBD1 (6 bases). V dropped 3 bases and J dropped 14 bases, with 23 bases sitting between them. From germline, CDR1 is SGHVS and CDR2 FQNEAQ. The CDR3 is 15 amino acids. The CDR3 nucleotides are TGTGCCAGCAGCTTCCTCCGGGACACCTCAGAAATTGAGTTCTTC. This gives the protein CASSFLRDTSEIEFF.

The chain employs TRBV28 and TRBJ1-5; no clear D gene. CDR1 and CDR2 (germline): MDHEN, SYDVKM. V dropped 5 bases and J dropped 6 bases, with 14 bases sitting between them. This CDR3 has 14 residues. The CDR3 DNA follows: TGTGCCAGCAGTCCTTCCTCTCCCCGTCAGCCCCAGCATTTT. Translation gives CASSPSSPRQPQHF.

V gene TRBV11-2 combines with J gene TRBJ2-4; 8 bases align to TRBD1. This CDR3 spans 18 amino acids. Per the germline V gene, CDR1 is SGHAT and CDR2 is FQNNGV. Losses at the gene ends were 3 bases for V and 1 base for J; bases not matched to a gene: 11. The CDR3, as DNA: TGTGCCAGCAGCTTCCCGACAGGGGAGGCGAGGGCCAAAAACATTCAGTACTTC. Protein sequence: CASSFPTGEARAKNIQYF.

This chain uses TRBV27 with TRBJ2-7; 11 bases are a match to TRBD2. Trimming cost V 2 bases and J 5 bases; bases outside gene matches: 5. CDR3 length: 15 residues. Per the germline V gene, CDR1 is MNHEY and CDR2 is SMNVEV (reference sequence). CDR3 in amino acids: CASSLTLAGAHEQYF. Here the CDR3 DNA reads TGTGCCAGCAGTTTAACACTAGCGGGAGCCCACGAGCAGTACTTC.

This chain joins TRBV7-3 and TRBJ2-2; D unresolved. V dropped 5 bases and J dropped 7 bases, with 11 bases sitting between them. The CDR3 contains 13 residues. CDR1 and CDR2 (germline): SGHTA, FQGTGA. The CDR3 DNA follows: TGTGCCAGCAGCCAAGACCTCATCGGGGAGCTGTTTTTT. Translation gives CASSQDLIGELFF.